This paragraph covers one TCR beta chain sequence. Using immunoSEQ multiplex PCR, the repertoire was profiled, and TCRdb retains in-frame clones only, with some absent. The repertoire has approximately 400,000 clones, around 93% of them found once; the top ten carry around 0.018%. These data are taken from a study of shared T cell receptors in the human thymus. Germline V lookup: CDR1 MGHRA, CDR2 YSYEKL. The CDR3 is 14 amino acids. Trimming stripped 0 bases from V and 7 bases from J, with 10 bases between. The source material was thymocytes. This TCR derives from a human donor. The chain couples TRBV4-1 to TRBJ2-1; D gene unclear. The CDR3 region is CASSQDRHVNEQFF. CDR3 nucleotides: TGCGCCAGCAGCCAAGATCGGCACGTAAATGAGCAGTTCTTC.